This is a list of T cell receptor beta chains from one sample in a study of blood T cells in healthy people across ages. Via MiXCR, TCRdb re-called the 5' RACE reads, giving one row per CDR3 protein. Altogether 1.6 million or so distinct CDR3 sequences are present, about 35% being singletons, with the ten largest covering 11%. Sequenced sample: blood. Receptor source: a woman in her 30s in good health. The CDR3 runs from the conserved cysteine through the conserved F or W. D genes are given only for firm matches. Size is omitted from some rows. Given values are once, few, many or a class for expanded clones.

D gene	V gene	clone size	J gene	CDR3 protein	CDR3 DNA
TRBD2	TRBV20-1	few	TRBJ2-1	CSAFSGGARNEQFF	TGCAGTGCCTTTAGCGGGGGGGCGCGGAATGAGCAGTTCTTC
-	TRBV5-1	-	TRBJ2-2	CASSIRDMGTGELFF	TGCGCCAGCAGCATCAGAGATATGGGCACCGGGGAGCTGTTTTTT
-	TRBV20-1	many	TRBJ2-2	CSANGRVGELFF	TGCAGTGCTAATGGACGCGTCGGGGAGCTGTTTTTT
-	TRBV28	few	TRBJ2-7	CASSLEAHYEQYF	TGTGCCAGCAGTTTAGAGGCTCATTACGAGCAGTACTTC
-	TRBV2	-	TRBJ2-1	CASSRFRDGNEQFF	TGTGCCAGCAGTAGATTCCGGGACGGCAATGAGCAGTTCTTC
-	TRBV7-9	-	TRBJ2-1	CASTPGGDQYNEQFF	TGTGCCAGCACTCCCGGAGGGGACCAGTACAATGAGCAGTTCTTC
TRBD1	TRBV9	many	TRBJ1-1	CASSAGQGNTEAFF	TGTGCCAGCAGTGCGGGACAGGGGAACACTGAAGCTTTCTTT
TRBD1	TRBV7-8	-	TRBJ2-5	CASSNRQGAETQYF	TGTGCCAGCAGCAACAGACAGGGGGCAGAGACCCAGTACTTC
TRBD1	TRBV5-1	-	TRBJ1-1	CASSFETGGSTEAFF	TGCGCCAGCAGCTTCGAGACAGGGGGCTCCACTGAAGCTTTCTTT
-	TRBV4-1	many	TRBJ2-3	CASSQDRISTDTQYF	TGCGCCAGCAGCCAAGATCGGATAAGCACAGATACGCAGTATTTT
-	TRBV7-8	-	TRBJ2-3	CASSLDGGRDTRYF	TGTGCCAGCAGCTTAGACGGGGGTAGAGATACGCGGTATTTT
TRBD1	TRBV2	-	TRBJ1-2	CASSTGGAAQGGYGYTF	TGTGCCAGCAGTACCGGTGGGGCAGCCCAGGGGGGCTATGGCTACACCTTC
-	TRBV10-2	few	TRBJ1-5	CASSESLGSNQPQHF	TGCGCCAGCAGTGAGTCGTTAGGAAGCAATCAGCCCCAGCATTTT
TRBD2	TRBV5-1	-	TRBJ2-2	CASSLVSGINTGELFF	TGCGCCAGCAGCTTGGTTAGCGGGATTAACACCGGGGAGCTGTTTTTT
-	TRBV6-1	few	TRBJ2-7	CASSEVGFGLGSSYEQYF	TGTGCCAGCAGTGAAGTTGGATTTGGGCTGGGGAGCTCCTACGAGCAGTACTTC
-	TRBV20-1	-	TRBJ1-1	CSATSTGLRYTEAFF	TGCAGTGCCACGAGCACAGGGCTTAGGTACACTGAAGCTTTCTTT
TRBD2	TRBV5-1	once	TRBJ2-5	CASSLVTSGGETQYF	TGCGCCAGCAGCTTGGTGACTAGCGGGGGGGAGACCCAGTACTTC
TRBD2	TRBV12-3/TRBV12-4	-	TRBJ2-1	CASGWTSGKRPNEQFF	TGTGCCAGCGGCTGGACTAGCGGGAAGAGGCCAAATGAGCAGTTCTTC
-	TRBV5-1	-	TRBJ2-5	CASTGRSQETQYF	TGCGCCAGCACGGGACGCTCCCAAGAGACCCAGTACTTC
TRBD1	TRBV7-2	-	TRBJ2-3	CASSRGQMGGDTQYF	TGTGCCAGCTCTCGGGGACAGATGGGTGGAGATACGCAGTATTTT
-	TRBV15	-	TRBJ2-2	CATRGGGARNTGELFF	TGTGCCACCAGGGGTGGGGGGGCGCGTAACACCGGGGAGCTGTTTTTT
-	TRBV7-6	-	TRBJ2-3	CASSLRGGAGTDTQYF	TGTGCCAGCAGCTTGCGAGGGGGAGCGGGGACAGATACGCAGTATTTT
-	TRBV18	-	TRBJ1-3	CASSPSSAGPSGNTIYF	TGTGCCAGCTCACCGAGTTCCGCCGGGCCCTCTGGAAACACCATATATTTT
-	TRBV28	-	TRBJ1-1	CASSARDTSNTEAFF	TGTGCCAGCAGTGCTCGGGACACAAGTAACACTGAAGCTTTCTTT
-	TRBV3-1	many	TRBJ2-1	CASSRGVNEQFF	TGTGCCAGCAGCAGGGGGGTGAATGAGCAGTTCTTC
-	TRBV20-1	-	TRBJ2-3	CSARPGVGTDTQYF	TGCAGTGCTAGGCCCGGGGTTGGGACAGATACGCAGTATTTT
TRBD1	TRBV9	-	TRBJ1-6	CASSAQGQLNSPLHF	TGTGCCAGCAGCGCACAGGGACAGCTAAATTCACCCCTCCACTTT
-	TRBV18	many	TRBJ1-4	CASSPRENEKLFF	TGTGCCAGCTCACCACGGGAGAATGAAAAACTGTTTTTT
-	TRBV20-1	-	TRBJ1-1	CSARVGRAFF	TGCAGTGCTAGGGTAGGGAGAGCTTTCTTT
TRBD2	TRBV12-3/TRBV12-4	few	TRBJ2-4	CASSSRTSGKGWNIQYF	TGTGCCAGCAGTTCCCGGACTAGCGGGAAGGGATGGAACATTCAGTACTTC
-	TRBV5-1	few	TRBJ2-1	CASSPLTGTGEQFF	TGCGCCAGCAGCCCATTGACGGGGACGGGTGAGCAGTTCTTC
TRBD1	TRBV7-2	-	TRBJ2-1	CASSLGPGQGAGNEQFF	TGTGCCAGCAGCTTAGGACCGGGACAGGGGGCGGGTAATGAGCAGTTCTTC
-	TRBV12-3/TRBV12-4	-	TRBJ2-7	CASSSATRESEQYF	TGTGCCAGCAGTTCGGCCACCAGGGAGAGCGAGCAGTACTTC
TRBD2	TRBV10-3	few	TRBJ2-2	CATTIGTSGTNTGELFF	TGTGCCACCACCATAGGGACTAGCGGGACGAACACCGGGGAGCTGTTTTTT
TRBD1	TRBV27	few	TRBJ2-7	CASSSWDRGHEQYF	TGTGCCAGCAGTTCCTGGGACAGGGGACACGAGCAGTACTTC
TRBD2	TRBV3-1	many	TRBJ2-1	CASSQGLAGVYNEQFF	TGTGCCAGCAGCCAAGGACTAGCGGGGGTATACAATGAGCAGTTCTTC
TRBD2	TRBV5-1	many	TRBJ2-1	CASSLRLADNEQFF	TGCGCCAGCAGCTTGCGACTAGCGGACAATGAGCAGTTCTTC
-	TRBV7-9	few	TRBJ1-1	CASSLAWGGLTNTEAFF	TGTGCCAGCAGCTTAGCGTGGGGGGGGCTTACGAACACTGAAGCTTTCTTT
-	TRBV20-1	few	TRBJ2-5	CSPRGLQGETQYF	TGCAGTCCACGGGGGCTTCAGGGGGAGACCCAGTACTTC
TRBD2	TRBV10-2	-	TRBJ2-1	CATRHAGGGNEQFF	TGCGCCACCAGGCACGCGGGAGGGGGAAATGAGCAGTTCTTC
-	TRBV5-1	once	TRBJ1-5	CASSPGGLGNNQPQHF	TGCGCCAGCAGCCCGGGTGGGTTGGGAAACAATCAGCCCCAGCATTTT
TRBD1	TRBV7-9	few	TRBJ2-1	CASSLTRQGHNEQFF	TGTGCCAGCAGCTTAACCCGACAGGGACACAATGAGCAGTTCTTC